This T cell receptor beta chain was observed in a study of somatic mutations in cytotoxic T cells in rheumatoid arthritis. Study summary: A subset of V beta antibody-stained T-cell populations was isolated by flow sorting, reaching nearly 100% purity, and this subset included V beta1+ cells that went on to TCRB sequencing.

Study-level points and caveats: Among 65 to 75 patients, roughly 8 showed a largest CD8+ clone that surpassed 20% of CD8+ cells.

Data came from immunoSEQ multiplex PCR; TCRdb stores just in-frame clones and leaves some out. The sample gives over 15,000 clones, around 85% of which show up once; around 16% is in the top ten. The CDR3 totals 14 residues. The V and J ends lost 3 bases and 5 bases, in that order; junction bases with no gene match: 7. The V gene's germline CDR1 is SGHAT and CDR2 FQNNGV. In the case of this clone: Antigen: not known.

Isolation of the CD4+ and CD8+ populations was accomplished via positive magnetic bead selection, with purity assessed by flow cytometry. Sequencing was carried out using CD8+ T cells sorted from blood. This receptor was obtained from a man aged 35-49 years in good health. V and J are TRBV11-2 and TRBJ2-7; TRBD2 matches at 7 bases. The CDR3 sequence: CASSFGGRINEQYF. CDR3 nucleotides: TGTGCCAGCAGCTTCGGGGGGAGGATCAACGAGCAGTACTTC.